This TCR beta chain was identified in a study of cytomegalovirus exposure and HLA in healthy donors. Study results and limitations: As a later analysis revealed, the rate of TCR association differed by HLA locus, with DRB1 most and HLA-C fewest. Associated with cytomegalovirus, according to the listing, were 150 to 200 TCR beta chains. The authors confirmed in vitro that a few CMV-associated chains were specific for CMV antigens. Common viral pathogens were later found to be apparently linked to several of the most significant clusters.

The CDR3 consists of 10 residues. The V gene lost 2 bases and the J gene lost 9 bases, with 5 bases spanning the gap. The germline V gene encodes CDR1 GTSNPN and CDR2 SVGIG (reference sequence). Primers included in the PCR were 60 Vbeta and 13 Jbeta primers. Using immunoSEQ multiplex PCR, the repertoire was profiled, and TCRdb retains in-frame clones only, with some absent. The sample holds some 130,000 clones; roughly 80% are singletons and the top ten take 2.5% to 3.5%. A single count supports this clone. Its antigen is currently unknown. The sequencing sample was made of PBMCs. The receptor's source is a man between 40 and 49 years old in good health and CMV-seronegative. The V call is TRBV30, the J call TRBJ1-3; D remains unclear. In DNA form, the CDR3 reads TGTGCCTGGAGTCTCGGCACCATATATTTT. It specifies CAWSLGTIYF.